This TCR beta chain is drawn from a study of metastatic and nonmetastatic thyroid tumors. Whole-study context: It was across blood and tumor or nodule tissue from malignant and benign thyroid patients that repertoires were compared. Study conclusions and caveats: Malignant thyroid tumors reportedly had TCR beta diversity that was significantly higher than in benign nodules, in blood and tumor.

Per the germline V gene, CDR1 is DFQATT and CDR2 is SNEGSKA (reference sequence). The CDR3 consists of 14 residues. As for this clone: Its specificity is not known.

All patients were treatment-naive before thyroid surgery. Original data processing: Across clinicopathological groups, CDR3 differences served as the basis for building a distant-metastasis classifier for papillary thyroid cancer. TCRdb re-analyzed the PCR reads through MiXCR. For this entry, the V and J calls and clone size follow TCRdb and not the study's own pipeline. The sample carries roughly 14,000 clones, around 29% recorded once. The specimen sequenced was blood. This rearrangement joins TRBV20-1 to TRBJ2-5; D ambiguous. The clonotype originates from a female donor with papillary thyroid cancer or a benign thyroid nodule (not recorded which). Some clones in this sample may be carry-over from other donors' samples. CDR3 sequence: CIPDGPIGQETQYF. For the CDR3, the DNA is TGCATCCCCGACGGTCCTATCGGCCAAGAGACCCAGTACTTC.